The 18 T cell receptor beta chains given below trace back to one sample, sequenced in a study of T cell responses to AZD1222 COVID-19 vaccine. Sequenced by immunoSEQ multiplex PCR; TCRdb stores in-frame clones only, minus some. The data show about 180,000 clones, about nine tenths seen once. The sample in question was peripheral blood, obtained 28 days after the second AZD1222 dose. Receptors originate from an adult who received the AZD1222 COVID-19 vaccine.

The V gene is TRBV27, the J gene TRBJ2-1, with D unclear. Germline V gives CDR1 MNHEY, CDR2 SMNVEV (reference sequence). The V end lost 6 bases, the J end lost 0 bases, and 12 bases lay between the germline ends. The CDR3 loop spans 15 amino acids. CDR3 sequence: CASSPGWNSYNEQFF. Written as DNA, the CDR3 is TGTGCCAGCAGCCCTGGATGGAACTCCTACAATGAGCAGTTCTTC.

The rearrangement uses TRBV27 and TRBJ1-1; possibly TRBD1 for D (6 bases). The CDR3 totals 14 residues. V lost 6 bases to trimming and J lost 2 bases, with 13 bases between them. Germline CDR1 and CDR2: MNHEY and SMNVEV (reference sequence). Written as DNA, the CDR3 is TGTGCCAGCAGCACAACAGGGACTAACACTGAAGCTTTCTTT. Its translation: CASSTTGTNTEAFF.

The V gene is TRBV18, the J gene TRBJ2-7; 9 bases are a match to TRBD2. The V segment lost 1 base and the J segment 1 base; nucleotides outside the gene matches: 5. The CDR3 length is 16 residues. From germline, CDR1 is KGHSH and CDR2 LQKENI. The CDR3 nucleotides read TGTGCCAGCTCACCACTAGCGGGAGAGGGATCCTACGAGCAGTACTTC. It translates to CASSPLAGEGSYEQYF.

This clone was seen a handful of times. This chain links TRBV19 with TRBJ1-4; no clear D gene. Deletions cut 3 bases from V and 4 bases from J, with 9 bases between. This CDR3 contains 14 residues. Germline loops: CDR1 LNHDA, CDR2 SQIVND (reference sequence). CDR3 in DNA: TGTGCCAGTAGTATCTGGGGAGATAATGAAAAACTGTTTTTT. Translated: CASSIWGDNEKLFF.

This clone was counted once. The V gene is TRBV2, the J gene TRBJ1-3, with a weak D call TRBD1 (6 bases). This CDR3 comprises 15 residues. The V gene's germline CDR1 is SNHLY and CDR2 FYNNEI. Trimming removed 6 bases at V and 3 bases at J, with 15 bases between. This chain's CDR3 is CASSADRIFGNTIYF. The DNA for the CDR3 is TGTGCCAGCAGCGCAGACAGGATCTTTGGAAACACCATATATTTT. The full variable domain, rest sourced from reference TRBV2 and TRBJ1-3, is EPEVTQTPSHQVTQMGQEVILRCVPISNHLYFYWYRQILGQKVEFLVSFYNNEISEKSEIFDDQFSVERPDGSNFTLKIRSTKLEDSAMYFCASSADRIFGNTIYFGEGSWLTVV.

The rearrangement uses TRBV27 and TRBJ1-1; D remains unclear. CDR1 and CDR2 (germline): MNHEY, SMNVEV (reference sequence). The germline V and J ends were trimmed by 8 bases and 4 bases, with 20 bases remaining between them. The CDR3 loop spans 15 amino acids. The CDR3 DNA sequence: TGTGCCAGCCGCCTAATTTGGGGTCGGGGCACTGAAGCTTTCTTT. It codes for CASRLIWGRGTEAFF.

The chain combines TRBV10-3 with TRBJ2-6, with D possibly matching TRBD1 (5 bases). The V end lost 5 bases, the J end lost 2 bases, and 13 bases lay between the germline ends. This CDR3 has 16 residues. Looked up from germline, CDR1 is ENHRY and CDR2 is SYGVKD. CDR3 residues: CAISPQGSPGANVLTF. CDR3 DNA sequence: TGTGCCATCAGTCCTCAGGGTAGCCCTGGGGCCAACGTCCTGACTTTC.

V usage is TRBV9 and J usage is TRBJ2-3; 9 positions match TRBD2. CDR1 SGDLS and CDR2 YYNGEE come from the germline V gene. The length of the CDR3 is 15 residues. J lost 4 bases, V lost 0 bases, and 3 bases had no gene match. This CDR3 is CASSVAAGGPDTQYF. The CDR3 DNA reads TGTGCCAGCAGCGTAGCTGCGGGGGGGCCAGATACGCAGTATTTT.

V usage is TRBV7-6 and J usage is TRBJ2-5, with D unresolved. V was shortened by 5 bases and J by 2 bases, with 12 bases between the two germline ends. The CDR3 has 14 amino acids. The germline V gene has CDR1 SGHVS and CDR2 FNYEAQ. The CDR3 protein is CASSPALEQETQYF. The CDR3 nucleotides are TGTGCCAGCAGCCCTGCTCTGGAACAAGAGACCCAGTACTTC.

This chain joins TRBV5-1 and TRBJ1-1; tentatively, D is TRBD1 (6 bases). Trimming pared 0 bases from V and 4 bases from J, leaving 7 bases between. CDR1 is SGHRS and CDR2 is YFSETQ in the germline V gene. The CDR3 spans 13 residues. The CDR3 nucleotides read TGCGCCAGCAGCTTGGCAGGGGTCACTGAAGCTTTCTTT. This gives the protein CASSLAGVTEAFF.

The rearrangement links TRBV13 to TRBJ2-7; the D is unclear. V lost 5 bases and J 6 bases, leaving 11 bases between the germline ends. CDR1 is PRHDT, CDR2 FYEKMQ, per germline (reference sequence). The CDR3 is 12 residues long. This CDR3 reads CASSPRLSEQYF. The CDR3 region has the DNA TGTGCCAGCAGCCCCAGGCTGAGCGAGCAGTACTTC.

The genes are TRBV2 and TRBJ1-4; TRBD1 is a possible D gene (5 bases). This CDR3 has 14 residues. V lost 5 bases and J 8 bases, leaving 15 bases between the germline ends. Per germline, CDR1 SNHLY and CDR2 FYNNEI. CDR3 sequence reads: CASSSEGRGEKLFF. The CDR3 DNA follows: TGTGCCAGCAGTTCTGAAGGGCGGGGGGAAAAACTGTTTTTT.

In its sample, this clone was seen once. The chain couples TRBV7-9 to TRBJ2-2; 8 bases agree with TRBD2. CDR1 is SEHNR, CDR2 FQNEAQ, per germline (reference sequence). The CDR3 covers 13 residues. Unmatched junction bases numbered 3, after V lost 5 bases and J lost 7 bases. Here the CDR3 DNA reads TGTGCCAGCAGCCCAGCGGGGGTCGGGGAGCTGTTTTTT. This gives the protein CASSPAGVGELFF.

V and J are TRBV4-3 and TRBJ1-2, with TRBD1 matching 8 bases. Germline V gene data show CDR1 as LGHNA and CDR2 as YSLEER. The V and J ends lost 3 bases and 2 bases, in that order; junction bases with no gene match: 5. The CDR3 totals 15 residues. The CDR3 region has the DNA TGCGCCAGCAGCCATTCCCGGACAGGGAACTATGGCTACACCTTC. Translation gives CASSHSRTGNYGYTF.

CDR3 loop: CASSYGQADNSPLHF. Written as DNA, the CDR3 is TGTGCCAGTAGTTACGGACAGGCCGACAATTCACCCCTCCACTTT. This sequence joins TRBV19 and TRBJ1-6, with 7 nucleotides matching TRBD1. Germline loops: CDR1 LNHDA, CDR2 SQIVND (reference sequence). The CDR3 length is 15 residues. V dropped 5 bases and J dropped 7; count of bases not matched to a gene: 8.

The chain couples TRBV27 to TRBJ2-5; 8 bases are a match to TRBD1. The CDR3 has 13 amino acids. V lost 6 bases, J lost 4 bases, and 4 bases stayed unmatched. Germline lookup yields CDR1 MNHEY and CDR2 SMNVEV (reference sequence). The DNA for the CDR3 is TGTGCCAGCAGGATCACAGGGGGAGAGACCCAGTACTTC. Translation gives CASRITGGETQYF.

V gene TRBV6-5 combines with J gene TRBJ2-1, with TRBD1 identical over 12 bases. The CDR3 length is 15 residues. Looked up from germline, CDR1 is MNHEY and CDR2 is SVGAGI. Unmatched junction bases numbered 3, after V lost 0 bases and J lost 9 bases. The CDR3, as DNA: TGTGCCAGCAGTTACTCCGGGACAGGGGGCGGTGAGCAGTTCTTC. The encoded protein is CASSYSGTGGGEQFF.

This clone was picked up a small number of times. The chain combines TRBV5-4 with TRBJ1-1; 9 nucleotides agree with TRBD1. V gave up 5 bases and J gave up 3 bases; unmatched junction bases: 2. From germline, CDR1 is SGHNT and CDR2 YYREEE (reference sequence). This CDR3 is 13 amino acids long. The CDR3 loop reads CASSWDRDTEAFF. CDR3 bases: TGTGCCAGCAGTTGGGACAGGGACACTGAAGCTTTCTTT.